A selection of T cell receptor beta chains follows, all from one sample in a study of cytomegalovirus exposure and HLA in healthy donors. Produced via immunoSEQ multiplex PCR; TCRdb's table is partial and in-frame only. The table lists more than 95,000 clones, around 10% of them singletons, with less than 4% in the top ten. Sequencing was done on a sample of PBMCs. The source of these receptors is a man in his thirties or forties in good health and CMV-seronegative. Each CDR3 is given with its conserved first and last residue.

TRBJ1-5	TRBV6-1	CASKGQTPNQPQHF
TRBJ1-1	TRBV5-1	CASSLDRRDRGTEAFF
TRBJ2-7	TRBV2	CASRRGLYEQYF
TRBJ2-2	TRBV7-9	CASSGGQAFTGELFF
TRBJ2-3	TRBV27	CASSLSGRADTQYF
TRBJ1-2	TRBV6-6	CASNSRDSNYGYTF
TRBJ2-7	TRBV5-5	CASSLLAGGYEQYF
TRBJ2-3	TRBV9	CASSARPMGGSTDTQYF
TRBJ1-2	TRBV2	CASRGGGGYTF
TRBJ1-2	TRBV5-3	CARSLVAGAKCYTF
TRBJ2-7	TRBV27	CASSLSPGLASSYEQYF
TRBJ2-2	TRBV29-1	CSVEKAGELFF
TRBJ1-5	TRBV6-1	CASSDFRTGPNQPQHF
TRBJ1-5	TRBV15	CATSRTSSNQPQHF
TRBJ2-2	TRBV5-6	CASSLGLDSGELFF
TRBJ1-2	TRBV7-9	CASSPGQNYGYTF
TRBJ1-4	TRBV7-9	CASNTRTSEKLFF
TRBJ1-6	TRBV5-1	CASSGTEGDSPLHF
TRBJ2-3	TRBV5-6	CASSPRGGVTDTQYF
TRBJ2-2	TRBV7-9	CASSPRTGDGELFF
TRBJ1-6	TRBV7-2	CASSSFAGDSPLHF
TRBJ2-6	TRBV21-1	CASSAPGTPDSGANVLTF
TRBJ2-7	TRBV6-6	CASTKDSNSYEQYF
TRBJ1-4	TRBV12-5	CASGLGDRAGSEKLFF
TRBJ1-1	TRBV19	CASRTTGGFLSEAFF
TRBJ2-7	TRBV7-9	CASSLATGGLYEQYF
TRBJ2-3	TRBV5-1	CASSLGPTGDTQYF
TRBJ1-2	TRBV15	CATSSPQTGLYDYTF
TRBJ2-1	TRBV11-3	CASSPGRSAGGYNEQFF
TRBJ2-7	TRBV21-1	CASSKVPSGATEQYF
TRBJ2-7	TRBV27	CASSLGQGAYEQYF